The 25 T cell receptor beta chains given below trace back to one sample, sequenced in a study of a mutant IDH1 vaccine in newly diagnosed glioma. Indicated time point: week 11, during vaccination. What each vaccine dose contained was 300 ug of mutant IDH1 20-mer peptide, accompanied by topical imiquimod. Their target antigens are unknown. The data were produced by immunoSEQ multiplex PCR, yet TCRdb's version contains in-frame clones alone and is incomplete. The table includes tens of thousands of clones, approximately 84% detected once. The specimen comprised PBMCs, sampled from a glioma patient whose treatment included an IDH1 peptide vaccine. The receptor source for this set is a woman in her forties or fifties with glioma.

This clone was picked up one time. DNA of the CDR3: TGTGCCAGCAGCGTAGGGGTTGGACAGTACTACGAGCAGTACTTC. As protein: CASSVGVGQYYEQYF. The chain carries TRBV9 and TRBJ2-7, with D perhaps TRBD1 (6 bases). Germline V gene lookup returns CDR1 SGDLS and CDR2 YYNGEE. CDR3 length equals 15 residues. Trimming took off 0 bases at V and 3 bases at J, with 13 bases between the two ends.

This rearrangement joins TRBV2 to TRBJ2-7; 9 bases fit TRBD1. V was clipped by 10 bases and J by 2 bases; unmatched bases: 12. The CDR3 loop spans 15 amino acids. CDR1 SNHLY and CDR2 FYNNEI come from the germline V gene. The CDR3 reads CATAPGQGLAYEQYF. The CDR3 nucleotides read TGTGCCACGGCCCCGGGACAGGGCTTAGCCTACGAGCAGTACTTC.

This clone was counted once. The chain uses TRBV7-2 and TRBJ2-7; no clear D. The V end was cut by 5 bases, the J end by 3 bases, with 14 bases between. This CDR3 region has 14 residues. CDR1 is SGHTA, CDR2 FQGNSA, per germline. The CDR3 nucleotides read TGTGCCAGCAGCCCCCTGGGCAGCCGCTACGAGCAGTACTTC. Translation gives CASSPLGSRYEQYF.

This clone has only a few counts. V gene TRBV5-6 combines with J gene TRBJ2-3, with TRBD2 identical over 14 bases. CDR1 and CDR2 from the germline V gene are SGHDT and YYEEEE. This CDR3 is 16 amino acids long. V dropped 2 bases and J dropped 5; count of bases not matched to a gene: 4. The CDR3 nucleotides read TGTGCCAGCAGCTTCGGGACTAGCGGGGGAATAGATACGCAGTATTTT. It yields the protein CASSFGTSGGIDTQYF.

The chain couples TRBV28 to TRBJ1-2; 11 nucleotides match TRBD1. Germline CDR1 MDHEN, CDR2 SYDVKM. The CDR3 spans 15 residues. J lost 8 bases, V lost 3 bases, and 8 bases had no gene match. This CDR3 is CASSLGTGGLRGYTF. CDR3 nucleotides: TGTGCCAGCAGTTTGGGGACAGGGGGACTTCGCGGCTACACCTTC.

This chain joins TRBV18 and TRBJ1-1; D might be TRBD1 (5 bases). The germline gives CDR1 KGHSH, CDR2 LQKENI. The V end lost 0 bases, the J end lost 5 bases, and 13 bases lay between the germline ends. CDR3 length: 15 residues. In DNA, the CDR3 is TGTGCCAGCTCACCACCTGGGGCAGGGACGACTGAAGCTTTCTTT. This encodes CASSPPGAGTTEAFF.

The rearrangement joins TRBV7-2 to TRBJ2-5, with TRBD2 matching over 9 bases. V was clipped by 5 bases and J by 5 bases; unmatched bases: 9. This CDR3 spans 15 amino acids. CDR1 and CDR2 from the germline V gene are SGHTA and FQGNSA. CDR3 sequence (DNA): TGTGCCAGCAGCCCGCGCGGGGGGGCCGGGGAGACCCAGTACTTC. It encodes CASSPRGGAGETQYF.

The chain joins TRBV6-1 to TRBJ1-6; 7 nucleotides match TRBD1. Per the germline V gene, CDR1 is MNHNS and CDR2 is SASEGT. The CDR3 consists of 15 residues. After removal of 8 bases from V and 0 bases from J, the junction contained 4 bases not matched to a gene. CDR3 coding DNA: TGTGCCAGCTGGGACAGATCCTCCTATAATTCACCCCTCCACTTT. It encodes CASWDRSSYNSPLHF.

This chain uses TRBV10-3 with TRBJ2-7; no clear D gene. Per germline, CDR1 ENHRY and CDR2 SYGVKD. This CDR3 is 13 amino acids long. V dropped 11 bases and J dropped 6 bases, with 20 bases sitting between them. CDR3 sequence: CAALEPRSSEQYF. The CDR3, as DNA: TGTGCCGCACTTGAGCCGCGGTCAAGCGAGCAGTACTTC.

The CDR3 bases are TGTGCCAGTTCGGACAGGCCGGGATCCTCACCCCTCCACTTT. As protein: CASSDRPGSSPLHF. The rearrangement links TRBV19 to TRBJ1-6, with 7 bases aligning to TRBD1. Germline V gene sequence: CDR1 LNHDA, CDR2 SQIVND (reference sequence). The J segment lost 10 bases and the V segment lost 8 bases, leaving 11 bases of the junction unmatched. The CDR3 spans 14 residues.

The chain links TRBV5-4 to TRBJ1-1, with D perhaps TRBD1 (5 bases). There are 13 residues in the CDR3. V was shortened by 7 bases and J by 0 bases, with 10 bases between the two germline ends. Germline loops: CDR1 SGHNT, CDR2 YYREEE (reference sequence). The chain's CDR3 is CASGTELNTEAFF. CDR3 sequence (DNA): TGTGCCAGCGGGACTGAACTGAACACTGAAGCTTTCTTT.

The gene calls are TRBV10-2 and TRBJ1-1; D is perhaps TRBD1 (5 bases). The V gene lost 6 bases and the J gene lost 2 bases, with 10 bases spanning the gap. Germline values: CDR1 WSHSY, CDR2 SAAADI. The CDR3 spans 13 residues. Here the CDR3 DNA reads TGCGCCAGCAGCCGGACATACAACACTGAAGCTTTCTTT. It specifies CASSRTYNTEAFF.

V usage is TRBV5-4 and J usage is TRBJ2-5; 11 bases are a match to TRBD2. V was pared by 4 bases and J by 5 bases, with 7 bases of the junction left unmatched. Germline CDR1 and CDR2: SGHNT and YYREEE (reference sequence). The CDR3 is 15 amino acids. CDR3 sequence reads: CASSLLAGAGETQYF. DNA of the CDR3: TGTGCCAGCAGCCTACTAGCGGGGGCAGGGGAGACCCAGTACTTC.

This clone has just a few counts. This chain joins TRBV30 and TRBJ1-1; D is perhaps TRBD1 (6 bases). Germline V gene sequence: CDR1 GTSNPN, CDR2 SVGIG (reference sequence). Trimming shortened V by 2 bases and J by 5 bases, and 12 bases separated the two germline ends. This CDR3 region has 13 residues. CDR3 nucleotide sequence: TGTGCCTGGAGTCCGGACAGTGGGACTGAAGCTTTCTTT. Protein product: CAWSPDSGTEAFF.

The DNA for the CDR3 is TGTGCCAGCGAGGGAGGGGGCCGGAGGGACTACGAGCAGTACTTC. Its protein product is CASEGGGRRDYEQYF. The chain uses TRBV2 and TRBJ2-7; D tentatively reads TRBD1 or TRBD2 (7 bases each). Trimming shortened V by 8 bases and J by 3 bases, and 20 bases separated the two germline ends. This CDR3 contains 15 residues. Per germline, CDR1 SNHLY and CDR2 FYNNEI.

The chain uses TRBV5-6 and TRBJ2-7; a weak D match, TRBD2 (7 bases). V gave up 1 base and J gave up 6 bases, with 11 bases separating them. The CDR3 has 13 residues. CDR1 SGHDT and CDR2 YYEEEE come from the germline V gene. The DNA for the CDR3 is TGTGCCAGCAGCTTGAGGGCGGGGGCCGAGCAGTACTTC. This sequence encodes CASSLRAGAEQYF. The whole variable domain, filled in from reference TRBV5-6 and TRBJ2-7, reads DAGVTQSPTHLIKTRGQQVTLRCSPKSGHDTVSWYQQALGQGPQFIFQYYEEEERQRGNFPDRFSGHQFPNYSSELNVNALLLGDSALYLCASSLRAGAEQYFGPGTRLTVT.

V and J are TRBV5-4 and TRBJ1-1; TRBD1 agrees at 11 bases. This CDR3 has 16 amino acids. Germline loops: CDR1 SGHNT, CDR2 YYREEE (reference sequence). The ends lost 4 bases at V and 3 bases at J; junction bases unmatched: 8. In DNA form, the CDR3 reads TGTGCCAGCAGCAAGGGACAGGGGGTGATCGACACTGAAGCTTTCTTT. Its protein is CASSKGQGVIDTEAFF. The whole variable domain, remainder taken from reference TRBV5-4 and TRBJ1-1, is ETGVTQSPTHLIKTRGQQVTLRCSSQSGHNTVSWYQQALGQGPQFIFQYYREEENGRGNFPPRFSGLQFPNYSSELNVNALELDDSALYLCASSKGQGVIDTEAFFGQGTRLTVV.

The V call is TRBV5-1, the J call TRBJ2-5; D is perhaps TRBD1 or TRBD2 (5 bases each). Germline V CDR1 and CDR2: SGHRS, YFSETQ. The CDR3 extends over 15 amino acids. V lost 6 bases to trimming and J lost 5 bases, with 20 bases between them. The CDR3 nucleotides are TGCGCCAGCACCCTCGGGACCGGAGGTGGGGAGACCCAGTACTTC. Its translation is CASTLGTGGGETQYF.

V is TRBV7-2 and J is TRBJ1-2; maybe TRBD1 (5 bases). The germline V and J ends were trimmed by 2 bases and 4 bases, with 14 bases remaining between them. CDR3 length equals 15 residues. Germline lookup yields CDR1 SGHTA and CDR2 FQGNSA. For the CDR3, the DNA is TGTGCCAGCAGCTTATCCGGGGCGCAGGTCTATGGCTACACCTTC. Translating gives CASSLSGAQVYGYTF. Full variable domain (missing parts from reference TRBV7-2 and TRBJ1-2): GAGVSQSPSNKVTEKGKDVELRCDPISGHTALYWYRQSLGQGLEFLIYFQGNSAPDKSGLPSDRFSAERTGGSVSTLTIQRTQQEDSAVYLCASSLSGAQVYGYTFGSGTRLTVV.

CDR3 DNA sequence: TGTGCCAGCAGTTCTGCCCGGGGAAACACCATATATTTT. Its protein product is CASSSARGNTIYF. The genes are TRBV27 and TRBJ1-3, with unresolved D. The CDR3 spans 13 residues. V lost 4 bases and J 4 bases, leaving 8 bases between the germline ends. The germline V gene encodes CDR1 MNHEY and CDR2 SMNVEV (reference sequence).

The sample holds a few counts of this clone. The J gene is TRBJ1-2, the V gene TRBV7-6; D might be TRBD1 (5 bases). The CDR3 runs to 13 residues. CDR1 is SGHVS and CDR2 is FNYEAQ in the germline V gene. V lost 5 bases to trimming and J lost 5 bases, with 12 bases between them. CDR3 sequence: CASSEAQGYGYTF. The CDR3, as DNA: TGTGCCAGCAGCGAAGCTCAGGGTTATGGCTACACCTTC.

This clone was recorded a few times. This chain's CDR3 is CAWSVGQGDTEAFF. The CDR3 DNA is TGTGCCTGGAGTGTGGGACAGGGAGACACTGAAGCTTTCTTT. V and J are TRBV30 and TRBJ1-1; 9 bases fit TRBD1. After removal of 0 bases from V and 3 bases from J, the junction contained 2 bases not matched to a gene. Germline CDR1 reads GTSNPN; CDR2 reads SVGIG (reference sequence). This CDR3 has 14 amino acids.

V and J are TRBV2 and TRBJ1-1; no clear D. Trimming removed 8 bases at V and 4 bases at J, with 23 bases between. The CDR3 has 16 amino acids. Germline assignment: CDR1 SNHLY and CDR2 FYNNEI. CDR3 protein: CASLILSGPASTEAFF. The CDR3 region has the DNA TGTGCCAGCCTAATACTGTCTGGTCCCGCATCCACTGAAGCTTTCTTT. Filled out from reference TRBV2 and TRBJ1-1, the complete variable domain reads EPEVTQTPSHQVTQMGQEVILRCVPISNHLYFYWYRQILGQKVEFLVSFYNNEISEKSEIFDDQFSVERPDGSNFTLKIRSTKLEDSAMYFCASLILSGPASTEAFFGQGTRLTVV.

This clone occurred a few times. This rearrangement joins TRBV14 to TRBJ2-3; TRBD1 is a possible D gene (5 bases). The CDR3 is 15 amino acids. Germline V gene data show CDR1 as SGHDN and CDR2 as FVKESK. V was clipped by 4 bases and J by 0 bases, with 11 bases between them. The chain's CDR3 is CASSRQLASTDTQYF. The CDR3 nucleotides are TGTGCCAGCAGCCGACAGTTAGCTAGCACAGATACGCAGTATTTT.

The chain has TRBV28 and TRBJ1-2; D is undetermined. This CDR3 is built from 14 residues. Looked up from germline, CDR1 is MDHEN and CDR2 is SYDVKM. Deletions cut 3 bases from V and 4 bases from J, with 12 bases between. Written as DNA, the CDR3 is TGTGCCAGCAGTTTTGACCCACCTGGCTATGGCTACACCTTC. Translation gives CASSFDPPGYGYTF.